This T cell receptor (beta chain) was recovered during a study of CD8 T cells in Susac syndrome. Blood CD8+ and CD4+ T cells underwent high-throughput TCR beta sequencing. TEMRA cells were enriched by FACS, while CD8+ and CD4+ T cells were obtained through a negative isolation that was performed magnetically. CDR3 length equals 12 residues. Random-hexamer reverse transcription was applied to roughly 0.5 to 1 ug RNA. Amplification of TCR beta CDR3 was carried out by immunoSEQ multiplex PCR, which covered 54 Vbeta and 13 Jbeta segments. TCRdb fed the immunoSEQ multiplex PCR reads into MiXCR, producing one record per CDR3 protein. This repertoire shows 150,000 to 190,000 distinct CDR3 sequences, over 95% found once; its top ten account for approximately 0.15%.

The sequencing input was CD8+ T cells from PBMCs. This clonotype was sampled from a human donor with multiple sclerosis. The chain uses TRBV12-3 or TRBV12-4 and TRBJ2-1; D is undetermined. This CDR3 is CASQFSRNEQFF. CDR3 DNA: TGTGCAAGCCAGTTCTCGAGGAATGAGCAGTTCTTC.